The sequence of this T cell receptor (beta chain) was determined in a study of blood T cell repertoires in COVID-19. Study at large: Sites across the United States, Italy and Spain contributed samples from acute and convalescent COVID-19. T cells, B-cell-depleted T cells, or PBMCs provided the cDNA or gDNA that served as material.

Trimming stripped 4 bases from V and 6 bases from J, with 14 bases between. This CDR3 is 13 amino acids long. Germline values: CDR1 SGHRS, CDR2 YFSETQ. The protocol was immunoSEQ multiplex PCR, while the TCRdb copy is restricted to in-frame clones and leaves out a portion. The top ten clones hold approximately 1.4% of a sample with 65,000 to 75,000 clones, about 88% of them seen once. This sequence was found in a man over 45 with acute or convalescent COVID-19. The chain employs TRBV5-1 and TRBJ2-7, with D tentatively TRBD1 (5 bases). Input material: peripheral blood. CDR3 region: CASSPTTVVEQYF. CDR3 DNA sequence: TGCGCCAGCAGCCCGACGACAGTAGTCGAGCAGTACTTC. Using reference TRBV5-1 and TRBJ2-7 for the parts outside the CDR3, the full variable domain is KAGVTQTPRYLIKTRGQQVTLSCSPISGHRSVSWYQQTPGQGLQFLFEYFSETQRNKGNFPGRFSGRQFSNSRSEMNVSTLELGDSALYLCASSPTTVVEQYFGPGTRLTVT.